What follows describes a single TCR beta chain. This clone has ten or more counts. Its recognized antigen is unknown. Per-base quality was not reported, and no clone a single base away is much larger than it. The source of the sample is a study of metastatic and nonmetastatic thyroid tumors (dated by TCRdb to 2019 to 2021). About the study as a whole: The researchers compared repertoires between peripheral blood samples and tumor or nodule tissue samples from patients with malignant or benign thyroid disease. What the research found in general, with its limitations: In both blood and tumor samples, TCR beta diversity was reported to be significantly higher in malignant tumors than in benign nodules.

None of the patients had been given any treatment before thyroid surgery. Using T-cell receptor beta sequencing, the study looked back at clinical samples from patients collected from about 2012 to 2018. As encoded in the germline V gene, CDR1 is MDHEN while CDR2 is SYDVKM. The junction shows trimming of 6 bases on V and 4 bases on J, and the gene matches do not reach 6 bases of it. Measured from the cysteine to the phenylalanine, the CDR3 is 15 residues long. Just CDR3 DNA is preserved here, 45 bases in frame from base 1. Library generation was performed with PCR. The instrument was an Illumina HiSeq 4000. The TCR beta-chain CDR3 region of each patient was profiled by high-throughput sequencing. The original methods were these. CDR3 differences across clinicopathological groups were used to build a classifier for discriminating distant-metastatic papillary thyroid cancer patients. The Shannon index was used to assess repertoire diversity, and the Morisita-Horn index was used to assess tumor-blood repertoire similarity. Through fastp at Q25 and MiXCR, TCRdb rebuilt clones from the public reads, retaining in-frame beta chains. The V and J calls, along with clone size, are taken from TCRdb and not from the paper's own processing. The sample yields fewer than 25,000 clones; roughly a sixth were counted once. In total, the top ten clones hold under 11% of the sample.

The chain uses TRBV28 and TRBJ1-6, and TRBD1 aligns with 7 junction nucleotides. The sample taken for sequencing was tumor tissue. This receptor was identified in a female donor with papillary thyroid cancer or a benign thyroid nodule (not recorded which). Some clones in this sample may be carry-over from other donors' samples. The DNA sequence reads TGTGCCAGCAGACCACTGACAGGGTATAATTCACCCCTCCACTTT. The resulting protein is CASRPLTGYNSPLHF. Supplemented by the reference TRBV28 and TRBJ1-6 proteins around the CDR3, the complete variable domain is DVKVTQSSRYLVKRTGEKVFLECVQDMDHENMFWYRQDPGLGLRLIYFSYDVKMKEKGDIPEGYSVSREKKERFSLILESASTNQTSMYLCASRPLTGYNSPLHFGNGTRLTVT.